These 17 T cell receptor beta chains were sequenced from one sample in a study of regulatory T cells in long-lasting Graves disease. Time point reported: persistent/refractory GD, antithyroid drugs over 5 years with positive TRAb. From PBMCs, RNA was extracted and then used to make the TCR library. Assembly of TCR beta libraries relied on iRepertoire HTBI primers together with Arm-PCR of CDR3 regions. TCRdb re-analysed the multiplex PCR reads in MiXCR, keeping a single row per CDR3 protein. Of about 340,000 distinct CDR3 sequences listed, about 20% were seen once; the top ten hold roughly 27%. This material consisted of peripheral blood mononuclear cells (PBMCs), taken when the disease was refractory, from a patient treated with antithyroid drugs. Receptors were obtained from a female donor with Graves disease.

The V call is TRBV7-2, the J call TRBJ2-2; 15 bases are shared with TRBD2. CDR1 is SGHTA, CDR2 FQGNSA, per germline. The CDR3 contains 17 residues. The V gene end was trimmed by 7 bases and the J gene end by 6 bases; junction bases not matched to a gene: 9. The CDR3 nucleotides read TGTGCCAGCACAACCGGACTAGCGGGAGGGCCGGCCGGGGAGCTGTTTTTT. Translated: CASTTGLAGGPAGELFF. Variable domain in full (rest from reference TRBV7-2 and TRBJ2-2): GAGVSQSPSNKVTEKGKDVELRCDPISGHTALYWYRQSLGQGLEFLIYFQGNSAPDKSGLPSDRFSAERTGGSVSTLTIQRTQQEDSAVYLCASTTGLAGGPAGELFFGEGSRLTVL.

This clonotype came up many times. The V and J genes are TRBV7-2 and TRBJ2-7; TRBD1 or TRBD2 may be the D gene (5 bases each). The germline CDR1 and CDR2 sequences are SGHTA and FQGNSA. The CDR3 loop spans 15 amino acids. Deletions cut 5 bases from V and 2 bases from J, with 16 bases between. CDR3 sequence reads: CASSPWGNSAYEQYF. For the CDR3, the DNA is TGTGCCAGCAGCCCCTGGGGGAACTCCGCCTACGAGCAGTACTTC.

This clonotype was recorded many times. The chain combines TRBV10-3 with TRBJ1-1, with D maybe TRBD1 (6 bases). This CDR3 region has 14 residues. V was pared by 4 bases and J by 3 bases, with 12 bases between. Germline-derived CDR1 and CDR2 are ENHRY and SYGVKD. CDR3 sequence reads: CAISAQGPDTEAFF. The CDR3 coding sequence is TGTGCCATCAGTGCCCAGGGGCCGGACACTGAAGCTTTCTTT.

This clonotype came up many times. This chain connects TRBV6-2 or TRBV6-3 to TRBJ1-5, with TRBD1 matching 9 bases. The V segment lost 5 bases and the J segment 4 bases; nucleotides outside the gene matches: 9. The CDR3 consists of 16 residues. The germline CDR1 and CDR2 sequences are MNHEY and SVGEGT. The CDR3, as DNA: TGTGCCAGCAGTGAAGCCGGGACAGGGAAAAATCAGCCCCAGCATTTT. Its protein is CASSEAGTGKNQPQHF.

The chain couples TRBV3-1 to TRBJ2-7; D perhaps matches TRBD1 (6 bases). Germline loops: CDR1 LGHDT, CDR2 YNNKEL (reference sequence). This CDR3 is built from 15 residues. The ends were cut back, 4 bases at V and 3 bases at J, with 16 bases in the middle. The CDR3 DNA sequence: TGTGCCAGCAGCCCAACGTTAGGACAGTTCTACGAGCAGTACTTC. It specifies CASSPTLGQFYEQYF.

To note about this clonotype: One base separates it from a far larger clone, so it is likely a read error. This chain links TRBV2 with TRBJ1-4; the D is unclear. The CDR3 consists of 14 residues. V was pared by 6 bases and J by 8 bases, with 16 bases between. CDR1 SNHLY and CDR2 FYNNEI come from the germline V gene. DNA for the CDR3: TGTGCCAGCAGCCACACAAGAGGAGGGGAAAAACTGTTTTTT. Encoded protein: CASSHTRGGEKLFF.

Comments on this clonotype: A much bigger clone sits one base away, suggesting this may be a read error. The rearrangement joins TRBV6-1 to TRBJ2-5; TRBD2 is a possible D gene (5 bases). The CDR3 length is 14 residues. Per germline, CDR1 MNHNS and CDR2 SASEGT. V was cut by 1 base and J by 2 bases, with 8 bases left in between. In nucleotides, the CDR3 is TGTGCCAGCAGTGAAGTAACTAGTCAAGAGACCCAGTACTTC. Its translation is CASSEVTSQETQYF.

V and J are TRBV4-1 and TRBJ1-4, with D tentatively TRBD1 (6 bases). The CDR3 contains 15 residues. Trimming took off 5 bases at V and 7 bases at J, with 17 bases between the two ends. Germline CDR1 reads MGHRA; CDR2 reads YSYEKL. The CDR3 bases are TGCGCCAGCAGCACAGGACAGTGGGGATCTGAAAAACTGTTTTTT. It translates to CASSTGQWGSEKLFF.

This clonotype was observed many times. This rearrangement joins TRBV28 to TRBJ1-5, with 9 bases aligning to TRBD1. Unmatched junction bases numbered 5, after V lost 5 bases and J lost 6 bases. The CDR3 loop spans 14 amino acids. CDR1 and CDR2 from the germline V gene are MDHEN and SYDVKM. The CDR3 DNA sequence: TGTGCCAGCAGTAGTGGACAGGGGACTCAGCCCCAGCATTTT. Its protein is CASSSGQGTQPQHF.

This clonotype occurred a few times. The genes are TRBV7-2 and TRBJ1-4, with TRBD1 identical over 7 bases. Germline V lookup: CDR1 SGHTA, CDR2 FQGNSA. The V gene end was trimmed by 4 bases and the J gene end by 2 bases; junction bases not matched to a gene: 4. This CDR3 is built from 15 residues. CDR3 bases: TGTGCCAGCAGCTCCCGCAGGGGGACTAATGAAAAACTGTTTTTT. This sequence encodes CASSSRRGTNEKLFF.

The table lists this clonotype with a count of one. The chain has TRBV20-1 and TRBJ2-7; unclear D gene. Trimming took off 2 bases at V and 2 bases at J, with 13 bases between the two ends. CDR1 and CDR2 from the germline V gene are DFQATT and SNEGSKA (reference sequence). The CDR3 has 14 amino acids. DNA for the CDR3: TGCAGTGCTAGAAGTCTGGTTTTGGCCTACGAGCAGTACTTC. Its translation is CSARSLVLAYEQYF.

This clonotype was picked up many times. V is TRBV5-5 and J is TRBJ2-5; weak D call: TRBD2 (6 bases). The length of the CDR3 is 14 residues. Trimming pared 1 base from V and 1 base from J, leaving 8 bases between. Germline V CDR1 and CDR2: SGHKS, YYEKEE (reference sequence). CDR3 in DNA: TGTGCCAGCAGCTTGTTGGGGGGCCAAGAGACCCAGTACTTC. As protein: CASSLLGGQETQYF.

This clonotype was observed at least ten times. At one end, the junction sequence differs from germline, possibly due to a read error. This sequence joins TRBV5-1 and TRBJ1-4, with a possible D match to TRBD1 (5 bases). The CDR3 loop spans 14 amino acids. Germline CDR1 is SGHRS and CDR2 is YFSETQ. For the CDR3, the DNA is TGTGCCAGCAGCTTGGGGAGGGGCCGTGAAAAACTGTTTTTT. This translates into CASSLGRGREKLFF.

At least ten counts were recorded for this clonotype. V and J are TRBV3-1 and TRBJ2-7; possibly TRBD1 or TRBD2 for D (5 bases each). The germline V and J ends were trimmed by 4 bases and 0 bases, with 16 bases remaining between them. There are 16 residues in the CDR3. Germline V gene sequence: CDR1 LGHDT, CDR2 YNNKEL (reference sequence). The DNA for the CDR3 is TGTGCCAGCAGCCCCCTGCTCGGGACGAGCTCCTACGAGCAGTACTTC. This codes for CASSPLLGTSSYEQYF.

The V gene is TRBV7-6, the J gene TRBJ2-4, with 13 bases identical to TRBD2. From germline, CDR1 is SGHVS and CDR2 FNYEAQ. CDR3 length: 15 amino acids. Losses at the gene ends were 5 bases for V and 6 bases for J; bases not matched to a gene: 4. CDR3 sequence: CASSPTSGGVNIQYF. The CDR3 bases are TGTGCCAGCAGCCCCACTAGCGGGGGGGTAAACATTCAGTACTTC.

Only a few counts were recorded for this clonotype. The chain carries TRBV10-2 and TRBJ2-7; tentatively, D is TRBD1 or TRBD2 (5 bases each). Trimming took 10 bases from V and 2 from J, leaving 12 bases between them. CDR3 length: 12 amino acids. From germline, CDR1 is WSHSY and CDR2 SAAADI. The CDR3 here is CATRTGPYEQYF. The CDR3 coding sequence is TGCGCCACAAGGACGGGGCCCTACGAGCAGTACTTC.

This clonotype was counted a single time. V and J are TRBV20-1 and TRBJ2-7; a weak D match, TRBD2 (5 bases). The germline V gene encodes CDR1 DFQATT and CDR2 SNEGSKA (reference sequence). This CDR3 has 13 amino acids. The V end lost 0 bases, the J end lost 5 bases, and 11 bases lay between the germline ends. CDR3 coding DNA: TGCAGTGCTAGAGATCCTAGAGGGAACGAGCAGTACTTC. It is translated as CSARDPRGNEQYF.